Following are 6 T cell receptor beta chains from one sample sequenced in a study of read filtering for tumor transcriptome and immune sequencing. The library was built from approximately 400 ng RNA with molecular barcoded adaptors for alpha/delta and beta/gamma chains. TCRdb called the reads again in MiXCR, with one record for every CDR3 protein. The sample yields 50,000 to 65,000 distinct CDR3 sequences, roughly 19% seen once. Sequencing was performed on a population of CD138-negative cells sorted from bone marrow. The receptors derive from a donor aged 40 or older with multiple myeloma.

This clonotype appeared many times. The chain combines TRBV12-5 with TRBJ2-1; the D is unclear. Trimming pared 4 bases from V and 12 bases from J, leaving 16 bases between. The CDR3 consists of 13 residues. The germline V gene has CDR1 LGHNT and CDR2 FRNRAP. The DNA of the CDR3 is TGTGCTAGTGGTTCCGCACACCCGGATGGGCAGTTCTTC. Encoded protein: CASGSAHPDGQFF. The full variable domain, completed using reference TRBV12-5 and TRBJ2-1, is DARVTQTPRHKVTEMGQEVTMRCQPILGHNTVFWYRQTMMQGLELLAYFRNRAPLDDSGMPKDRFSAEMPDATLATLKIQPSEPRDSAVYFCASGSAHPDGQFFGPGTRLTVL.

This clonotype was detected many times. The rearrangement joins TRBV10-2 to TRBJ1-5; D gene unclear. The CDR3 runs to 16 residues. CDR1 is WSHSY and CDR2 is SAAADI in the germline V gene. V lost 0 bases and J lost 2, with 11 bases in between. The CDR3: CASSESGVVGNQPQHF. The CDR3 bases are TGCGCCAGCAGTGAGTCGGGAGTGGTAGGCAATCAGCCCCAGCATTTT.

This clonotype was seen repeatedly, ten times or more. This sequence joins TRBV2 and TRBJ2-6; 8 bases agree with TRBD2. The trim removed 7 bases at V and 2 bases at J, leaving 10 bases unmatched. CDR3 length: 17 amino acids. Germline V gene sequence: CDR1 SNHLY, CDR2 FYNNEI. CDR3 nucleotide sequence: TGTGCCAGCACCGGAGGTTGGCGGGGGGCTGGGGCCAACGTCCTGACTTTC. Translated, it gives CASTGGWRGAGANVLTF.

This rearrangement joins TRBV20-1 to TRBJ2-3; 7 bases match TRBD2. V shed 3 bases, J shed 4 bases, and the junction held 10 bases outside the gene matches. Per the germline V gene, CDR1 is DFQATT and CDR2 is SNEGSKA (reference sequence). The CDR3 spans 15 residues. The CDR3 loop is CSASMRPGRADTQYF. Written as DNA, the CDR3 is TGCAGTGCTAGTATGAGACCAGGGAGGGCAGATACGCAGTATTTT.

This clonotype turned up a few times. The J gene is TRBJ1-1, the V gene TRBV28, with a tentative D call TRBD1 (5 bases). Germline values: CDR1 MDHEN, CDR2 SYDVKM. Trimming removed 8 bases at V and 1 base at J, with 14 bases between. The CDR3 consists of 14 residues. CDR3 in DNA: TGTGCCAGCGGTATCCGGGACTCGAACACTGAAGCTTTCTTT. This codes for CASGIRDSNTEAFF.

This clonotype has at least ten counts. The chain is built from TRBV11-2 and TRBJ2-5; 9 nucleotides match TRBD1. Germline V gives CDR1 SGHAT, CDR2 FQNNGV. Trimming cost V 4 bases and J 2 bases; bases outside gene matches: 5. The CDR3 consists of 15 residues. CDR3: CASSSGTGLQETQYF. In DNA form, the CDR3 reads TGTGCCAGCAGCTCTGGGACAGGGCTTCAAGAGACCCAGTACTTC.